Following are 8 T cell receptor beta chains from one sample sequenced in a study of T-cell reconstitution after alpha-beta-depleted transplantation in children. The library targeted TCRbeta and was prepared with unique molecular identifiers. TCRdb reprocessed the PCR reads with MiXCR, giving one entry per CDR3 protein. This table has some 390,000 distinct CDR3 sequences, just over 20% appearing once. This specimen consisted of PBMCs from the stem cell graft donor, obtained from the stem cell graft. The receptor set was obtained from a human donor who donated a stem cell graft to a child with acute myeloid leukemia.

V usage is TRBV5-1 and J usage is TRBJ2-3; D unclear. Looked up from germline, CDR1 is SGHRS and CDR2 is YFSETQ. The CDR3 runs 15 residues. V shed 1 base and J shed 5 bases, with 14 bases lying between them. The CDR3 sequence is CASSLFTAFEDTQYF. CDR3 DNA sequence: TGCGCCAGCAGCTTGTTTACAGCCTTCGAAGATACGCAGTATTTT. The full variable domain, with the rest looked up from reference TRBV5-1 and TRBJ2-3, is KAGVTQTPRYLIKTRGQQVTLSCSPISGHRSVSWYQQTPGQGLQFLFEYFSETQRNKGNFPGRFSGRQFSNSRSEMNVSTLELGDSALYLCASSLFTAFEDTQYFGPGTRLTVL.

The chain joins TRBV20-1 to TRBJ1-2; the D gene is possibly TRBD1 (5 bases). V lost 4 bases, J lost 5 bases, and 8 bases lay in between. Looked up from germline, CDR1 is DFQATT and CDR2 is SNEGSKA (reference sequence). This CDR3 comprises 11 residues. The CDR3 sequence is CSANGGYGYTF. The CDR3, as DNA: TGCAGTGCTAACGGGGGGTATGGCTACACCTTC.

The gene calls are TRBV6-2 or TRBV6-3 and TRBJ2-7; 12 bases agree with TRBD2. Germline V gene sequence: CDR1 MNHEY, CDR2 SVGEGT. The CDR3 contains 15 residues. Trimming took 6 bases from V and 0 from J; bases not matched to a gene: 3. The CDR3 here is CASSGLAGLSYEQYF. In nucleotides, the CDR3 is TGTGCCAGCAGCGGACTAGCGGGGCTCTCCTACGAGCAGTACTTC.

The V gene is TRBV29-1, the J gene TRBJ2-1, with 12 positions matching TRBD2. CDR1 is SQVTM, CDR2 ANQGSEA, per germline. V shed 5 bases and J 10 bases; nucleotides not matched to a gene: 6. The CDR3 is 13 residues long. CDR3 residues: CSVRTSGNGEQFF. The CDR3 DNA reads TGCAGCGTTCGGACTAGCGGGAATGGCGAGCAGTTCTTC.

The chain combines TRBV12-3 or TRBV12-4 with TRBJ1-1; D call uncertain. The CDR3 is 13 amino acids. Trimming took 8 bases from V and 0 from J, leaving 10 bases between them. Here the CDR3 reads CASRPSLNTEAFF. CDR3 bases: TGTGCCAGCCGCCCCTCACTGAACACTGAAGCTTTCTTT.

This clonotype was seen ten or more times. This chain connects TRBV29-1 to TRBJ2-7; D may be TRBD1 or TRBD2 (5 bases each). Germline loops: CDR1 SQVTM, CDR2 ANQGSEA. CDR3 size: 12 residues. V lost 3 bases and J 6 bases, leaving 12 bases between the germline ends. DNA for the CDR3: TGCAGCGTTGAGTTGGCAGGGAGCGAGCAGTACTTC. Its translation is CSVELAGSEQYF.

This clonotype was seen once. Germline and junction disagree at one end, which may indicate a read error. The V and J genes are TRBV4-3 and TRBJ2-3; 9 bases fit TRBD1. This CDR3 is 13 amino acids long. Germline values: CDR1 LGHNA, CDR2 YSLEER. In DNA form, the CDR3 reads TGCGCCAGCAGCCAAGGAGATACAGGGGGCAAGTTGTTT. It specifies CASSQGDTGGKLF.

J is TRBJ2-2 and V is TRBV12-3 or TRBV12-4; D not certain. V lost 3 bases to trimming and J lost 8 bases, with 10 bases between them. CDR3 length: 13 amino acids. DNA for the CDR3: TGTGCCAGCAGTTTTAACGGGCAGGGGGAGCTGTTTTTT. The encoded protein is CASSFNGQGELFF.